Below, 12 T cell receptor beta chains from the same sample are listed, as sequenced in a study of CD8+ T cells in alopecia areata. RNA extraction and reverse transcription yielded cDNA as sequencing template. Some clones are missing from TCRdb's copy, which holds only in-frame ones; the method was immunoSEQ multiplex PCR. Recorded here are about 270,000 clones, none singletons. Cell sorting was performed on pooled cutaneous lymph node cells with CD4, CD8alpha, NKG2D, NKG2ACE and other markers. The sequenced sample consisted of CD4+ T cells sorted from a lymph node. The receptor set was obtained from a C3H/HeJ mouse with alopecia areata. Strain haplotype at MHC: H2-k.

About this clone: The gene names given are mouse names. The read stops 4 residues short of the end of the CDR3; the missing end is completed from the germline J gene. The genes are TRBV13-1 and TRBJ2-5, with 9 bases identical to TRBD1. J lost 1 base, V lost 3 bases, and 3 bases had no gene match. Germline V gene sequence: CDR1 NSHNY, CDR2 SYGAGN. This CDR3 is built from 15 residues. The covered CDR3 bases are TGTGCCAGCAGTGGGACAGGGGTCCACCAAGAC. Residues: CASSGTGVHQD. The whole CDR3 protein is CASSGTGVHQDTQYF.

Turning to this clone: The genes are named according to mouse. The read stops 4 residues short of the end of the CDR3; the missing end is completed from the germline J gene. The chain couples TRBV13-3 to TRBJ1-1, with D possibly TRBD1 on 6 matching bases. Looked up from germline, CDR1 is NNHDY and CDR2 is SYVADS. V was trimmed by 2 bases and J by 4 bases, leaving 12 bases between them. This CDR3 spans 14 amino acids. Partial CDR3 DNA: TGTGCCAGCAGTGAGGGGGGGGCGACCACA. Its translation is CASSEGGATT. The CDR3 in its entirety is CASSEGGATTEVFF.

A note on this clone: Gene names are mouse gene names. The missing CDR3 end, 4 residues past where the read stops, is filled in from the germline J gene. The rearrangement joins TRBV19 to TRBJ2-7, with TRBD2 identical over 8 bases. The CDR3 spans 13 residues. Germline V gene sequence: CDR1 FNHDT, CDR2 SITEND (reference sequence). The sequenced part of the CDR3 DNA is TGTGCCAGCAGTATGACTGGGGCGTAT. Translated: CASSMTGAY. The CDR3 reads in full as CASSMTGAYEQYF.

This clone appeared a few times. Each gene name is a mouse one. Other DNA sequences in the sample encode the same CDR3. The part of the CDR3 DNA that was read is TGCACCTGCAGTGCGGGGACTGGGGGCACCGGG. Protein product: CTCSAGTGGTG. The CDR3 as a whole reads CTCSAGTGGTGQLYF. The chain links TRBV1 to TRBJ2-2, with TRBD2 identical over 11 bases. The CDR3 end falls 4 residues outside the read, so it is completed with the germline J gene. Germline CDR1 reads NSQYPW; CDR2 reads LRSPGD (reference sequence). Trimming cost V 3 bases and J 4 bases; bases outside gene matches: 1. The CDR3 contains 15 residues.

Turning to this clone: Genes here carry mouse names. The covered CDR3 bases are TGTGCCAGCAGCCACGACAGGAATAGTGCAGAA. Translation gives CASSHDRNSAE. The CDR3 reads in full as CASSHDRNSAETLYF. The rearrangement joins TRBV5 to TRBJ2-3; a weak D match, TRBD1 (6 bases). The CDR3 extends 4 residues past the end of the read, so its final part is completed from the germline J gene. V was pared by 3 bases and J by 0 bases, with 10 bases between. The CDR3 is 15 residues long. CDR1 LGHNA and CDR2 YNLKQL come from the germline V gene (reference sequence).

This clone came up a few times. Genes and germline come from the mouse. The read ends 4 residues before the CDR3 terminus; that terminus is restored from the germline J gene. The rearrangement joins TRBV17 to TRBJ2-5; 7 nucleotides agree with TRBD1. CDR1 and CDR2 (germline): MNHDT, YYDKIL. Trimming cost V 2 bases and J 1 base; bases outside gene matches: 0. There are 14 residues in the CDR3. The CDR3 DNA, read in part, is TGTGCTAGCAGTAGACAGGGGGACCAAGAC. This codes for CASSRQGDQD. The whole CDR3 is CASSRQGDQDTQYF.

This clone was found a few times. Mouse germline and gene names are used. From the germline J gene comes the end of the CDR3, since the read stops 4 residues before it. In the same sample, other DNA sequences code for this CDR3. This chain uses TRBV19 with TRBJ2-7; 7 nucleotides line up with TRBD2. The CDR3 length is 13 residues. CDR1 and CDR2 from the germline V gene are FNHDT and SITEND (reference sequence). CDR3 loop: CASSIRGGYEQYF. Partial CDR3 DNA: TGTGCCAGCAGTATCCGGGGGGGATAT.

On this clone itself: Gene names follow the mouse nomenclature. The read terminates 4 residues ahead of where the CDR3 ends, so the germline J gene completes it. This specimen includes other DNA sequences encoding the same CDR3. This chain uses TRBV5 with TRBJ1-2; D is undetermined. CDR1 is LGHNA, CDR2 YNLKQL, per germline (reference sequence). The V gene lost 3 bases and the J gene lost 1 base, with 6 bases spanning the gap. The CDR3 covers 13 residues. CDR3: CASSQGLNSDYTF. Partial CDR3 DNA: TGTGCCAGCAGCCAGGGGTTAAACTCC.

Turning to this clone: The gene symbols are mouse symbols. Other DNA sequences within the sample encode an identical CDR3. The covered CDR3 bases are TGTGCCAGCAGTGATCCGGGGGGTTAT. Residues: CASSDPGGY. The entire CDR3 protein is CASSDPGGYEQYF. The chain recombines TRBV13-3 with TRBJ2-7, with TRBD2 as a possible D gene (6 bases). The read finishes 4 residues shy of the CDR3 end, and the germline J gene is used to complete it. The germline CDR1 and CDR2 sequences are NNHDY and SYVADS. The CDR3 sequence is 13 residues long.

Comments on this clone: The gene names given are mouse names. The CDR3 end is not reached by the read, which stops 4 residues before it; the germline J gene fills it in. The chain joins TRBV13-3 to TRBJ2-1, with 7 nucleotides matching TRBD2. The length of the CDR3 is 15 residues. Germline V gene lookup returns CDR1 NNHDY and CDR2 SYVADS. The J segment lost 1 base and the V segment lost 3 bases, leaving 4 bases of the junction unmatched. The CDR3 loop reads CASSASWGNYAEQFF. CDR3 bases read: TGTGCCAGCAGTGCGTCCTGGGGGAACTATGCT.

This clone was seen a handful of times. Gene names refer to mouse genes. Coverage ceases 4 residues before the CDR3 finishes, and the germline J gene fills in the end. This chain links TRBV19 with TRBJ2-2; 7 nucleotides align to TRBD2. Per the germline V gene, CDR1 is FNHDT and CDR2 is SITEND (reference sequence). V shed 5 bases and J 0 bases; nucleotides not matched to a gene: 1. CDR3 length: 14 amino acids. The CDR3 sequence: CASSGGANTGQLYF. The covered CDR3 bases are TGTGCCAGCAGCGGGGGGGCAAACACCGGG.

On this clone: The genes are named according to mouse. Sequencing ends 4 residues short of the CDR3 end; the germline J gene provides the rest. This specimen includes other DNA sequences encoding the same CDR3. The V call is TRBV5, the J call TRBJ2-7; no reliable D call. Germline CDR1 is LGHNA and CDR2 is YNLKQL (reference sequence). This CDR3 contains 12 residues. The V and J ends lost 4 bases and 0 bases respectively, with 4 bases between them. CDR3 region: CASSPHSYEQYF. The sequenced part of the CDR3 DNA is TGTGCCAGCAGCCCCCACTCCTAT.